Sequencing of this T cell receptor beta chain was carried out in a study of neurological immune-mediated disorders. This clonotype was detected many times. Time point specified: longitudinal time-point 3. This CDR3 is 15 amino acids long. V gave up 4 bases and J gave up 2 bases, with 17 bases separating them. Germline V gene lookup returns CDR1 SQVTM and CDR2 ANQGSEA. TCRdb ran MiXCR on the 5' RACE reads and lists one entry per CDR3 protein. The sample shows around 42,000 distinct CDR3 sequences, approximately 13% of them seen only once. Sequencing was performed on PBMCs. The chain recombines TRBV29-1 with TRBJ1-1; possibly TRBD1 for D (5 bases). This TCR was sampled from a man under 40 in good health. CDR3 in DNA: TGCAGCGTTGTGACCATCGGCAGGGACAACACTGAAGCTTTCTTT. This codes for CSVVTIGRDNTEAFF.